Detailed here is one TCR beta chain. The antigen remains undetermined. Trimming stripped 0 bases from V and 2 bases from J, with 6 bases between. CDR3 length: 13 amino acids. Germline V gene data show CDR1 as SGHNT and CDR2 as YYREEE (reference sequence). Produced via immunoSEQ multiplex PCR; TCRdb's table is partial and in-frame only. The data show about 62,000 clones, over 75% seen once. The sample comes from a study of OX40 agonist ivuxolimab in advanced cancers. Looking at the study overall: Three patients had partial responses: one hepatocellular carcinoma, two cutaneous melanoma.

Study-wide results and caveats: Clones of CD4+ and CD8+ blood T cells grew by week 6 at doses of 0.1 to 3.0 mg/kg. The average count of expanded clones was higher among CD8+ T cells than among CD4+.

Source: CD4+ or CD8+ T cells sorted from blood, taken in a trial of the OX40 agonist ivuxolimab. The sequence derives from an adult with an advanced solid tumor such as melanoma, head and neck, liver or kidney cancer. The rearrangement joins TRBV5-4 to TRBJ2-7; D call uncertain. The CDR3 loop reads CASSLASTYEQYF. DNA of the CDR3: TGTGCCAGCAGCTTGGCCAGTACCTACGAGCAGTACTTC.